This T cell receptor beta chain is from a study of blood T cell repertoires in COVID-19. Looking at the study overall: Acute-phase and convalescent COVID-19 samples originated in the United States, Italy and Spain. T cells, B-cell-depleted T cells, or PBMCs supplied cDNA or gDNA.

Germline CDR1 reads KGHDR; CDR2 reads SFDVKD. Trimming cost V 5 bases and J 10 bases, with 10 bases left between them. This CDR3 region has 11 residues. Authors' processing steps: Reference gene primer amplification in the assay estimated nucleated cell counts. Sequencing was performed with immunoSEQ multiplex PCR; in TCRdb, only in-frame clones are kept and a portion is missing. D and trimming come from the DNA, and the V and J calls and clone size come from that table. The repertoire includes 250,000 to 300,000 clones, roughly nine tenths of them detected once, and approximately 12% sits in the top ten.

This TCR was sampled from a woman in her twenties or thirties with COVID-19, enrolled during active disease. The chain combines TRBV24-1 with TRBJ1-1; weak D call: TRBD1 (5 bases). Input material: peripheral blood. CDR3 protein: CATSVQGAAFF. Here the CDR3 DNA reads TGTGCCACCAGTGTCCAGGGTGCAGCTTTCTTT.